The 18 T cell receptor beta chains below come from one sample, sequenced in a study of regulatory T cells in long-lasting Graves disease. Regarding time point: newly diagnosed GD, antithyroid drugs for less than 3 months. Generation of the TCR library employed RNA extracted from PBMCs. Combining iRepertoire HTBI primers with Arm-PCR of CDR3 regions, the authors built TCR beta libraries. TCRdb called the multiplex PCR reads again in MiXCR, with one record for every CDR3 protein. The sample has 350,000 to 400,000 distinct CDR3 sequences; about a sixth are singletons. This specimen consisted of peripheral blood mononuclear cells (PBMCs), obtained at new diagnosis, from a patient treated with antithyroid drugs. These receptors all come from a female donor with Graves disease.

With regard to this clonotype: A much larger clone sits a single nucleotide away, making a read error possible. The V gene is TRBV27, the J gene TRBJ1-5, with D possibly being TRBD1 (5 bases). This CDR3 is built from 17 residues. Between the trimmed V and J ends, which lost 5 bases and 1 base, there was a span of 18 bases. Per germline, CDR1 MNHEY and CDR2 SMNVEV (reference sequence). The CDR3 coding sequence is TGTGCCAGCAGTGATTCAGTAGGGGTTTACAGCAATCAGCCCCAGCATTTT. Its protein product is CASSDSVGVYSNQPQHF.

Comments on this clonotype: This likely comes from a read error, as the CDR3 has no conserved phenylalanine or tryptophan at its end. The chain couples TRBV4-1 to TRBJ2-7, with D perhaps TRBD2 (5 bases). In germline, CDR1 is MGHRA, CDR2 YSYEKL. The CDR3 length is 17 residues. Deletions cut 4 bases from V and 2 bases from J, with 21 bases between. In DNA, the CDR3 is TGCGCCAGCAGCCCTACTAGTTTAGGCCTCCATCCCTACGAGCAGTACCTC. It yields the protein CASSPTSLGLHPYEQYL.

This clonotype was seen at least ten times. The germline gene is not matched at one end of the junction; a read error may be the cause. The chain couples TRBV5-1 to TRBJ2-3; D ambiguous. CDR3 size: 16 residues. Germline loops: CDR1 SGHRS, CDR2 YFSETQ. The chain's CDR3 is CASSLKGRPSTDTQYF. The CDR3, as DNA: TGTGCCAGCAGCTTAAAAGGAAGGCCTAGCACAGATACGCAGTATTTT.

A word on this clonotype: A far bigger clonotype differs at one base, so this is likely a read error. The genes are TRBV7-8 and TRBJ1-1, with D unclear. The V end lost 3 bases, the J end lost 1 base, and 6 bases lay between the germline ends. Germline V gene data show CDR1 as SGHVS and CDR2 as FQNEAQ. CDR3 size: 13 residues. CDR3 sequence (DNA): TGTGCCAGCAGCTTTACGACGAACACTGAAGCTTTCTTT. This codes for CASSFTTNTEAFF.

The chain recombines TRBV7-2 with TRBJ2-1; 11 bases match TRBD2. CDR1 is SGHTA, CDR2 FQGNSA, per germline. The CDR3 length is 18 residues. Unmatched junction bases numbered 8, after V lost 1 base and J lost 3 bases. CDR3 loop: CASSLVMLAGGRYNEQFF. For the CDR3, the DNA is TGTGCCAGCAGCTTAGTCATGCTAGCGGGAGGTCGCTACAATGAGCAGTTCTTC.

Of note for this clonotype: This could be a read error, since a much larger clone is one nucleotide away. The CDR3 DNA reads as TGTGCCGGCAGCCCAAGACAGGGGGCAGAGACCCAGTACTTC. Translating it yields CAGSPRQGAETQYF. V is TRBV11-1 and J is TRBJ2-3; 10 bases align to TRBD1. The J call is uncertain, as TRBJ2-5 better fits the DNA end. Germline V gene lookup returns CDR1 SGHAT and CDR2 FQDESV (reference sequence). This CDR3 region has 14 residues.

This clonotype was seen ten or more times. CDR3 sequence reads: CSAREASGGFYEQYF. The CDR3 DNA is TGCAGTGCTAGAGAGGCTAGCGGGGGGTTCTACGAGCAGTACTTC. The chain employs TRBV20-1 and TRBJ2-7, with 11 bases matching TRBD2. From germline, CDR1 is DFQATT and CDR2 SNEGSKA (reference sequence). The length of the CDR3 is 15 residues. J lost 3 bases, V lost 0 bases, and 4 bases had no gene match.

The sample holds many counts of this clonotype. The V and J genes are TRBV12-3 or TRBV12-4 and TRBJ2-7; either TRBD1 or TRBD2 may fit D (6 bases each). V was cut by 8 bases and J by 5 bases, with 10 bases left in between. This CDR3 spans 11 amino acids. The CDR3 loop is CASRGQHEQYF. DNA for the CDR3: TGTGCCAGCCGGGGGCAGCACGAGCAGTACTTC.

This clonotype appeared a few times. The chain combines TRBV11-2 with TRBJ1-2; no clear D gene. Germline-derived CDR1 and CDR2 are SGHAT and FQNNGV. Trimming stripped 8 bases from V and 5 bases from J, with 9 bases between. This CDR3 region has 11 residues. CDR3 sequence reads: CASFSDYGYTF. The CDR3 nucleotides read TGTGCCAGCTTCAGTGATTATGGCTACACCTTC.

This clonotype showed up many times. J is TRBJ2-3 and V is TRBV7-9; TRBD1 matches 9 bases. Trimming took 8 bases from V and 4 from J; bases not matched to a gene: 7. From germline, CDR1 is SEHNR and CDR2 FQNEAQ (reference sequence). The CDR3 is 14 residues long. The CDR3 nucleotides are TGTGCCAGCTCACAGGGGGCGCAAGCAGATACGCAGTATTTT. Protein: CASSQGAQADTQYF. Looking up the rest from reference TRBV7-9 and TRBJ2-3 gives the full variable domain: DTGVSQNPRHKITKRGQNVTFRCDPISEHNRLYWYRQTLGQGPEFLTYFQNEAQLEKSRLLSDRFSAERPKGSFSTLEIQRTEQGDSAMYLCASSQGAQADTQYFGPGTRLTVL.

This clonotype has at least ten counts. The chain employs TRBV9 and TRBJ2-3, with D possibly TRBD1 on 5 matching bases. This CDR3 has 14 residues. Trimming took off 2 bases at V and 0 bases at J, with 7 bases between the two ends. CDR1 and CDR2 from the germline V gene are SGDLS and YYNGEE. The CDR3 loop reads CASSVSGSTDTQYF. CDR3 nucleotides: TGTGCCAGCAGCGTGTCAGGGAGCACAGATACGCAGTATTTT.

This clonotype was observed a handful of times. J is TRBJ1-2 and V is TRBV27; 9 bases fit TRBD1. CDR3 size: 15 residues. CDR1 and CDR2 (germline): MNHEY, SMNVEV (reference sequence). V trimming: 5 bases; J trimming: 4 bases; junction bases outside the gene matches: 8. The CDR3 reads CASSERTGVGYGYTF. CDR3 bases: TGTGCCAGCAGTGAAAGGACAGGGGTCGGCTATGGCTACACCTTC.

There are a few counts of this clonotype. The chain combines TRBV6-1 with TRBJ2-7; TRBD1 agrees at 7 bases. This CDR3 is built from 13 residues. The trim removed 6 bases at V and 4 bases at J, leaving 6 bases unmatched. The germline CDR1 and CDR2 sequences are MNHNS and SASEGT. The CDR3 nucleotides read TGTGCCAGCAGCGACAGGGTCCTGTACGAGCAGTACTTC. Its protein is CASSDRVLYEQYF.

This clonotype was found many times. The germline gene is not matched at one end of the junction; a read error may be the cause. The V call is TRBV5-1, the J call TRBJ1-4; D is unclear. Germline-derived CDR1 and CDR2 are SGHRS and YFSETQ. This CDR3 is built from 13 residues. The CDR3 spells CASGRATNEKLFF. As DNA, the CDR3 is TGTGCCAGCGGGAGGGCAACTAATGAAAAACTGTTTTTT.

In its sample, this clonotype was seen many times. The CDR3 region is CASSGTADTQYF. CDR3 DNA: TGTGCCAGCAGCGGGACGGCAGATACGCAGTATTTT. V gene TRBV2 combines with J gene TRBJ2-3; D tentatively fits TRBD1 or TRBD2 (5 bases each). This CDR3 has 12 residues. The V gene lost 6 bases and the J gene lost 4 bases, with 8 bases spanning the gap. Germline values: CDR1 SNHLY, CDR2 FYNNEI.

This clonotype was seen repeatedly, ten times or more. This rearrangement joins TRBV20-1 to TRBJ1-2; TRBD1 matches at 7 bases. The CDR3 has 16 residues. CDR1 is DFQATT and CDR2 is SNEGSKA in the germline V gene (reference sequence). V dropped 6 bases and J dropped 5; count of bases not matched to a gene: 18. CDR3 bases: TGCAGTGCCATTTCCCTCCGACAGGGCGAATCTTATGGCTACACCTTC. Translation: CSAISLRQGESYGYTF.

To note about this clonotype: The junction departs from the called germline gene at one end, perhaps through a read error. The gene calls are TRBV5-6 and TRBJ2-3; D uncertain. The V gene's germline CDR1 is SGHDT and CDR2 YYEEEE. The CDR3 consists of 14 residues. The CDR3 nucleotides read TGTGCCGGCAGCTCCTACAGAAACCGGGATACGCAGTATTTT. It specifies CAGSSYRNRDTQYF.

This clonotype was seen at least ten times. This chain joins TRBV27 and TRBJ1-1, with a possible D match to TRBD1 (5 bases). With 0 bases removed from V and 0 bases from J, the gap between germline ends came to 17 bases. The CDR3 is 18 amino acids. CDR1 MNHEY and CDR2 SMNVEV come from the germline V gene (reference sequence). The CDR3 DNA follows: TGTGCCAGCAGTTTATCGGGACTCCGAAGAACTATGAACACTGAAGCTTTCTTT. This gives the protein CASSLSGLRRTMNTEAFF.